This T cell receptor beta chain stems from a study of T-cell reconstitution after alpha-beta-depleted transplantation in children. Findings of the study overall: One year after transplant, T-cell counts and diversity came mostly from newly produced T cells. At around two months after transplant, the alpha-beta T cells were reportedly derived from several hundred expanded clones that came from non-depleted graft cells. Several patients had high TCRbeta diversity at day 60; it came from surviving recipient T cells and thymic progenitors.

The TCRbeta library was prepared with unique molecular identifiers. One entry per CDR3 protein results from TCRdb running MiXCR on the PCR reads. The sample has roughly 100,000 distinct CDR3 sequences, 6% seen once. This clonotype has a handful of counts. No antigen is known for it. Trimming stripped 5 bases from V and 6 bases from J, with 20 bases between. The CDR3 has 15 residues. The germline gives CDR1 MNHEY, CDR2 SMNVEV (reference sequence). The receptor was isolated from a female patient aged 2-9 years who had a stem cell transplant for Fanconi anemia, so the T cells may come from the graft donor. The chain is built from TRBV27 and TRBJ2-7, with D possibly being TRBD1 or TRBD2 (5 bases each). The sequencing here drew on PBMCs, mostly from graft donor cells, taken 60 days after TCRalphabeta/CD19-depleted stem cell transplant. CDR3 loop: CASSLSYGARGEQYF. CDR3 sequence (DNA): TGTGCCAGCAGTCTCTCATACGGGGCACGAGGCGAGCAGTACTTC.